This T cell receptor (beta chain) was observed in a study of shared clonotypes between healthy human individuals. CDR1 is SGDLS, CDR2 YYNGEE, per germline. V lost 2 bases, J lost 0 bases, and 9 bases lay in between. The CDR3 has 14 amino acids. Adult Caucasians living in Nashville, Tennessee made up all of the donors. Turning to this clone: Its antigen is undetermined.

Study-wide points: Compared with memory subsets, naive subsets generally had larger estimated richness.

Deep-level assay runs were performed. Original processing notes: ImmunoSEQ yielded junction-only sequences lacking quality scores, so filtering differed. Measured with immunoSEQ multiplex PCR; TCRdb has only the in-frame clones, and not every one. From that table come the V and J calls and clone size; the DNA was used to work out D and trimming. The profile covers roughly 720,000 clones, with less than 95% appearing a single time and 34% taken by the ten largest. The sequence came from a man aged 18 to 29 in good health. Some clones in this sample may be carry-over from other donors' samples. Material: memory CD8+ T cells from PBMCs. Subset: CD45RO+ cells pooled with CCR7-negative TemRA cells. The rearrangement links TRBV9 to TRBJ2-7; no reliable D call. CDR3 residues: CASSVTPSSYEQYF. DNA for the CDR3: TGTGCCAGCAGCGTTACCCCTAGCTCCTACGAGCAGTACTTC.